Below are 7 T cell receptor beta chains sequenced from a single sample in a study of T cell repertoires in ileal Crohn's disease. TCRdb keeps only in-frame clones here, not all; method: immunoSEQ multiplex PCR. The table shows more than 12,000 clones, with just under 80% occurring only once. The sample comprised ileal tissue. The receptors were gathered from an adult with Crohn's disease.

The CDR3 bases are TGCGCCAGCAGCTTGACACCCAGCACTGAAGCTTTCTTT. It encodes CASSLTPSTEAFF. This sequence joins TRBV5-1 and TRBJ1-1; no clear D gene. V shed 1 base and J shed 4 bases, with 8 bases lying between them. Germline-derived CDR1 and CDR2 are SGHRS and YFSETQ. The CDR3 has 13 residues.

V and J are TRBV4-1 and TRBJ2-1; TRBD2 matches 14 bases. Trimming cost V 1 base and J 0 bases; bases outside gene matches: 2. The germline CDR1 and CDR2 sequences are MGHRA and YSYEKL. The CDR3 extends over 18 amino acids. Here the CDR3 reads CASSQGLAGGPSYNEQFF. In DNA, the CDR3 is TGCGCCAGCAGCCAAGGACTAGCGGGAGGGCCCTCCTACAATGAGCAGTTCTTC.

The chain joins TRBV6-6 to TRBJ2-7, with 8 bases fitting TRBD1. This CDR3 comprises 15 residues. Trimming took 5 bases from V and 1 from J; bases not matched to a gene: 7. Germline V gene data show CDR1 as MNHNY and CDR2 as SVGAGI (reference sequence). The CDR3 spells CASSTTGTGSYEQYF. In nucleotides, the CDR3 is TGTGCCAGCAGTACAACCGGGACAGGTTCCTACGAGCAGTACTTC.

The genes are TRBV6-4 and TRBJ1-1; 7 bases are shared with TRBD1. The CDR3 is 13 amino acids. The ends lost 2 bases at V and 4 bases at J; junction bases unmatched: 1. CDR1 and CDR2 (germline): MRHNA, SNTAGT. The CDR3 DNA reads as TGTGCCAGCAGTGACAGACAGGGCACTGAAGCTTTCTTT. Translated, it gives CASSDRQGTEAFF.

V and J are TRBV6-1 and TRBJ2-7; a weak D match, TRBD1 (6 bases). V lost 9 bases, J lost 0 bases, and 18 bases lay in between. Germline CDR1 is MNHNS and CDR2 is SASEGT. This CDR3 region has 15 residues. The CDR3 coding sequence is TGTGCCAGTAAGGCTTGGGACATAAGCTCCTACGAGCAGTACTTC. Translated: CASKAWDISSYEQYF.

V is TRBV30 and J is TRBJ1-4, with 8 bases matching TRBD1. In germline, CDR1 is GTSNPN, CDR2 SVGIG (reference sequence). The CDR3 consists of 16 residues. Trimming cost V 1 base and J 8 bases; bases outside gene matches: 12. CDR3 sequence (DNA): TGTGCCTGGAGTGGAGGACAGGGTGGACCTAGGGAAAAACTGTTTTTT. It encodes CAWSGGQGGPREKLFF.

The V and J genes are TRBV4-1 and TRBJ1-2; 11 bases are a match to TRBD1. V was pared by 3 bases and J by 5 bases, with 5 bases of the junction left unmatched. Germline V gene sequence: CDR1 MGHRA, CDR2 YSYEKL. CDR3 length equals 15 residues. The CDR3 loop is CASSHPGQGVYGYTF. CDR3 DNA sequence: TGCGCCAGCAGCCACCCGGGACAGGGGGTTTATGGCTACACCTTC.